Here is one T cell receptor (beta chain) with its context. Starting from roughly 0.5 ug of total RNA, TCR beta cDNA was produced with a primer in the constant region. ARM-PCR, slightly modified, supplied the TCR beta libraries through three nested multiplex PCR rounds. A C-beta reverse primer and TRBV1-TRBV30 forward primers served in each of the first two PCR rounds, at ten to eleven cycles apiece. TCRdb recomputed calls from the multiplex PCR reads with MiXCR, one row per CDR3 protein. The sample has around 330,000 distinct CDR3 sequences; around three fifths are singletons. The data originate from a study of tumor-infiltrating lymphocytes in primary liver carcinoma. Germline V gives CDR1 KGHSH, CDR2 LQKENI. Trimming removed 8 bases at V and 6 bases at J, with 14 bases between. The CDR3 consists of 13 residues. Unsorted whole blood supplied the RNA, and germline DNA was extracted too. Patients were chronically HBV-infected and treatment-naive.

The sequence was obtained from a middle-aged man with primary liver carcinoma and hepatitis B virus infection. The rearrangement joins TRBV18 to TRBJ2-1; D remains ambiguous. The sample taken for sequencing was peripheral blood. CDR3 sequence reads: CASQTGRPNEQFF. In nucleotides, the CDR3 is TGTGCCAGCCAGACGGGCCGTCCCAATGAGCAGTTCTTC.